The T cell receptor beta chain described here comes from a study of blood T cell repertoires in COVID-19. Study-wide context: Some COVID-19 samples were acute and others convalescent; all came from the United States, Italy and Spain. The cDNA or gDNA used as material had been derived from T cells, B-cell-depleted T cells, or PBMCs.

This clone occurred once. The V gene's germline CDR1 is LGHDT and CDR2 YNNKEL (reference sequence). Trimming at V came to 7 bases and at J to 1 base, leaving 8 bases not matched to a gene. The CDR3 length is 15 residues. Per the authors' pipeline: Researchers report that nucleated cell counts were estimated from reference gene primer amplification. The assay was immunoSEQ multiplex PCR, and TCRdb's table has in-frame clones only and misses some. For V, J and clone size, that table is used; D and trimming come from the DNA. The table includes 200,000 to 250,000 clones, 85% to 90% detected once. The sequence was obtained from a woman aged 55-69 years with acute or convalescent COVID-19. The chain couples TRBV3-1 (or the pseudogene TRBV3-2) to TRBJ2-7, with 9 positions matching TRBD2. The sequenced sample was peripheral blood. CDR3 bases: TGTGCCAGCACCGCGGGGGGGGCCTCTTCCTACGAGCAGTACTTC. It is translated as CASTAGGASSYEQYF.